This T cell receptor beta chain emerged from a study of blood T cells in healthy people across ages. For the second PCR, which ran for about 7 to 11 cycles, a sample-barcoded 5' primer and a J-beta primer mix were used. Each CDR3 protein gets one entry after TCRdb re-called the 5' RACE reads with MiXCR. The sample carries some 1,000,000 distinct CDR3 sequences, approximately 26% recorded once. The CDR3 has 16 amino acids. Germline V gene lookup returns CDR1 LGHNA and CDR2 YSLEER. V shed 0 bases and J shed 2 bases, with 11 bases lying between them. A few counts support this clonotype. These data also formed part of another study, on T cells of mothers and their children.

The sequenced sample consisted of blood. This TCR came from a girl aged 2-9 years in good health. This chain uses TRBV4-3 with TRBJ2-1, with D perhaps assigned TRBD1 or TRBD2 (6 bases each). The CDR3 sequence is CASSQDGGGPYNEQFF. The DNA for the CDR3 is TGCGCCAGCAGCCAAGATGGAGGGGGTCCCTACAATGAGCAGTTCTTC.